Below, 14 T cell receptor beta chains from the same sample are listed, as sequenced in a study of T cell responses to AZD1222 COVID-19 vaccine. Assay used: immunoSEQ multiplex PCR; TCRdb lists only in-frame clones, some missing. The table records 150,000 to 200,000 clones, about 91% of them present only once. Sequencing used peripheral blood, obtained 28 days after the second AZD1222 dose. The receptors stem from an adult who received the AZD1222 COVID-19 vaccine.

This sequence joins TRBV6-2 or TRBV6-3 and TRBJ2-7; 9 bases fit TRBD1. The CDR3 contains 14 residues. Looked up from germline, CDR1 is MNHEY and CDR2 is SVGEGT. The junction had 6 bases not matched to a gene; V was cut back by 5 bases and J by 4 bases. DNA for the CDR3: TGTGCCAGCAGTCCGACGACAGGGGGGTACGAGCAGTACTTC. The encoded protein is CASSPTTGGYEQYF.

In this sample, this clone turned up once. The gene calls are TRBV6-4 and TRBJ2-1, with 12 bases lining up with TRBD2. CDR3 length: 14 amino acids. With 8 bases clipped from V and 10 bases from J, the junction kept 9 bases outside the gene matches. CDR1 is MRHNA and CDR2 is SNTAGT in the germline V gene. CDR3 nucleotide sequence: TGTGCCAGCGGGTTAACTAGCGGGGGGTCCGAGCAGTTCTTC. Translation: CASGLTSGGSEQFF.

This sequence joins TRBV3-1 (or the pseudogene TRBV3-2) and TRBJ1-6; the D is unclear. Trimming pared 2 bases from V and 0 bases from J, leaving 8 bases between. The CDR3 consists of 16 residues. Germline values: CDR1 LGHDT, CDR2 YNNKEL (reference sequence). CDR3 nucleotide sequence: TGTGCCAGCAGCCAACCCCCCGGCTCCTATAATTCACCCCTCCACTTT. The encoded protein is CASSQPPGSYNSPLHF.

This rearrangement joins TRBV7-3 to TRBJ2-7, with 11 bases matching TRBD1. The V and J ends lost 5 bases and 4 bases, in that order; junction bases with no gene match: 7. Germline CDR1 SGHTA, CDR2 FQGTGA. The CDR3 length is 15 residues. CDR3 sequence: CASSPRTGGEYEQYF. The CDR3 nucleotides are TGTGCCAGCAGCCCCCGGACAGGGGGCGAGTACGAGCAGTACTTC.

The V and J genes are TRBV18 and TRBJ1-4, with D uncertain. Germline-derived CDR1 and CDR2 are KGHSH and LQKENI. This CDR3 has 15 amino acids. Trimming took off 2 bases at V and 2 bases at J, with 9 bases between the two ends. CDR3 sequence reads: CASSPVAGTNEKLFF. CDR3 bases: TGTGCCAGCTCACCAGTGGCGGGGACTAATGAAAAACTGTTTTTT.

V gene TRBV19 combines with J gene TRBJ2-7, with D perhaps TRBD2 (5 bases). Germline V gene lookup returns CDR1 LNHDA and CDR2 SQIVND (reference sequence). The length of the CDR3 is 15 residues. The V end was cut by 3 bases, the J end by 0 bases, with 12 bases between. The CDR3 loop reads CASSIGQGSSYEQYF. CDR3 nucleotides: TGTGCCAGTAGTATCGGGCAAGGGAGCTCCTACGAGCAGTACTTC.

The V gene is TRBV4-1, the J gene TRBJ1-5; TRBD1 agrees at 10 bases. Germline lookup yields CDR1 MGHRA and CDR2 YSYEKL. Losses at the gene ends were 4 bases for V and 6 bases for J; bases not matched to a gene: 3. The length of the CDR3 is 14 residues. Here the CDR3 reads CASSLTGGPQPQHF. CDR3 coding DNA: TGCGCCAGCAGCCTGACAGGGGGCCCTCAGCCCCAGCATTTT.

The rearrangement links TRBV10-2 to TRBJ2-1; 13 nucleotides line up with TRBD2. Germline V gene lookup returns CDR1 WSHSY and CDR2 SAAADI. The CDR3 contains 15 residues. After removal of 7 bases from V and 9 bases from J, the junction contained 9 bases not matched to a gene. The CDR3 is CASNAEGLAGVEQFF. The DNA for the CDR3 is TGCGCCAGCAACGCCGAAGGACTAGCGGGAGTTGAGCAGTTCTTC.

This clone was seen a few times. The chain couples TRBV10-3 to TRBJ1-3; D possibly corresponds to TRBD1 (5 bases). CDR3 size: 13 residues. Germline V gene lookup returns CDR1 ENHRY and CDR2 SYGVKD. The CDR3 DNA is TGTGGAGGGCAGGGAACGGGTGGAAACACCATATATTTT. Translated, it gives CGGQGTGGNTIYF.

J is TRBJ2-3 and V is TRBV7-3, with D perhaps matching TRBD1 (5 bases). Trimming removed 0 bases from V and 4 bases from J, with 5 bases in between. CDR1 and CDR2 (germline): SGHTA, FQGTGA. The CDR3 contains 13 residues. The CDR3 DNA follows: TGTGCCAGCAGCTTAACGGGGCCAGATACGCAGTATTTT. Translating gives CASSLTGPDTQYF. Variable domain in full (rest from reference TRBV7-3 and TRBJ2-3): GAGVSQTPSNKVTEKGKYVELRCDPISGHTALYWYRQSLGQGPEFLIYFQGTGAADDSGLPNDRFFAVRPEGSVSTLKIQRTERGDSAVYLCASSLTGPDTQYFGPGTRLTVL.

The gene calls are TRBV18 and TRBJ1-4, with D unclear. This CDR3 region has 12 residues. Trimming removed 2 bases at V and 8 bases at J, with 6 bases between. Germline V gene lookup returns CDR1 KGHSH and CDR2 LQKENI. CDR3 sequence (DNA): TGTGCCAGCTCACCAATTGGCGAAAAACTGTTTTTT. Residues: CASSPIGEKLFF.

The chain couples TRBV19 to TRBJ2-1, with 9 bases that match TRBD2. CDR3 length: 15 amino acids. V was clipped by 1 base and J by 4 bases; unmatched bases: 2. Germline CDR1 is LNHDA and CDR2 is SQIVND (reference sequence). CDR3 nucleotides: TGTGCCAGTAGTATAGCTAGCGGGGCATACAATGAGCAGTTCTTC. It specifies CASSIASGAYNEQFF.

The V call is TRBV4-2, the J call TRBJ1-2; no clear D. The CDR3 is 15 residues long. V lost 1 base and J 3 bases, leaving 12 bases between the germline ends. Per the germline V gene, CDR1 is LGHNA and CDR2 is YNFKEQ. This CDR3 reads CASSQASGQDYGYTF. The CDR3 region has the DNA TGTGCCAGCAGCCAAGCGTCGGGCCAGGACTATGGCTACACCTTC.

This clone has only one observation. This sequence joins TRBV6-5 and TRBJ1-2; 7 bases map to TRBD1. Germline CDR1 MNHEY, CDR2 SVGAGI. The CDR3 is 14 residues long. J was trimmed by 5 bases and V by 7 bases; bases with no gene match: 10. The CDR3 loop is CASISGTALYGYTF. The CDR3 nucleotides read TGTGCCAGCATCTCCGGGACAGCCTTGTATGGCTACACCTTC.